Below are 4 T cell receptor beta chains sequenced from a single sample in a study of lymphopenia after photon versus proton radiotherapy (dated by TCRdb to the late 2010s). Library construction relied on the immunoSEQ multiplex PCR assay. TCRdb took over this immuneACCESS table, retaining in-frame rearrangements with V and J assigned. Such tables are incomplete; in checked studies, under half of the missing clones stem from an unresolved V gene, and the remainder is unexplained. The sample profile shows under 35,000 clones; 84% of them were found once. The top ten constitute 13% to 15% of the sample. This specimen was peripheral blood, taken from a patient treated with proton-based radiotherapy. The source is a woman aged 65 to 85 with pancreatic cancer.

The chain combines TRBV28 with TRBJ1-2; a possible D gene is TRBD1 (5 bases). The V and J ends lost 6 bases and 2 bases respectively, with 10 bases between them. Looked up from germline, CDR1 is MDHEN and CDR2 is SYDVKM. This CDR3 contains 13 residues. Here the CDR3 reads CASRRDSNYGYTF. Here the CDR3 DNA reads TGTGCCAGCAGACGTGACAGCAACTATGGCTACACCTTC.

This clone was seen a few times. This chain uses TRBV13 with TRBJ1-3; TRBD1 is a possible D gene (6 bases). The V gene lost 5 bases and the J gene lost 0 bases, with 14 bases spanning the gap. This CDR3 comprises 16 residues. Looked up from germline, CDR1 is PRHDT and CDR2 is FYEKMQ (reference sequence). CDR3 in DNA: TGTGCCAGCAGCGATCAGGGGACCCACTCTGGAAACACCATATATTTT. This translates into CASSDQGTHSGNTIYF.

V is TRBV2 and J is TRBJ1-1, with D possibly being TRBD1 (6 bases). Germline V gene sequence: CDR1 SNHLY, CDR2 FYNNEI. CDR3 length: 14 amino acids. Trimming removed 4 bases at V and 6 bases at J, with 15 bases between. In DNA form, the CDR3 reads TGTGCCAGCAGTGTGGGGGGGCGTTGGTCTGAAGCTTTCTTT. Its protein product is CASSVGGRWSEAFF.

This clone was picked up a small number of times. The chain is built from TRBV27 and TRBJ1-2; 9 nucleotides line up with TRBD1. Germline trimming cut 4 bases from V and 5 bases from J; bases unmatched to any gene: 2. This CDR3 contains 13 residues. Germline V gives CDR1 MNHEY, CDR2 SMNVEV (reference sequence). This CDR3 is CASSSGQGYGYTF. The CDR3 region has the DNA TGTGCCAGCAGTTCGGGACAGGGTTATGGCTACACCTTC.